The sequence of this T cell receptor (beta chain) was determined in a study of T cell responses to AZD1222 COVID-19 vaccine. General study points: Just five or six AZD1222 recipients were seropositive at baseline. No repertoire was sampled before or during the peak T cell response, only after it.

V dropped 7 bases and J dropped 0 bases, with 7 bases sitting between them. Germline CDR1 reads MNHNY; CDR2 reads SVGAGI (reference sequence). The CDR3 contains 13 residues. Comments on this clone: Antigen unknown.

Profiling relied on immunoSEQ multiplex PCR, and the TCRdb table lists in-frame clones only, not all of them. The sample yields approximately 180,000 clones, 80% to 90% seen once. The clonotype comes from an adult in good health. J is TRBJ2-1 and V is TRBV6-6, with a possible D match to TRBD1 (6 bases). The sample in question was peripheral blood, obtained on day 0 of AZD1222 vaccination. The CDR3 DNA reads as TGTGCCAGCAACAGGGCCTCCTACAATGAGCAGTTCTTC. It translates to CASNRASYNEQFF.